This T cell receptor (beta chain) stems from a study of cytomegalovirus exposure and HLA in healthy donors. The CDR3 covers 15 residues. In germline, CDR1 is SGDLS, CDR2 YYNGEE. Trimming pared 4 bases from V and 0 bases from J, leaving 11 bases between. In the PCR, 60 Vbeta and 13 Jbeta primers were used. Sequenced by immunoSEQ multiplex PCR; TCRdb stores in-frame clones only, minus some. The data contain 130,000 or so clones, nearly 90% of them seen just once; the ten biggest clones take up roughly 0.5%. The study's findings and limits: In a later analysis, TCR beta V- and J-gene trimming showed a link to a missense DCLRE1C variant. A cluster of highly shared sequence variants was likely a sequencing artifact.

Details on this clone: The antigen is undetermined.

This TCR derives from a woman in her thirties or forties in good health and CMV-seronegative. Sequencing was carried out using PBMCs. The chain links TRBV9 to TRBJ1-3; D is unresolved. The CDR3 DNA follows: TGTGCCAGCAGCTCCTCGGGGTTCTCTGGAAACACCATATATTTT. Translating gives CASSSSGFSGNTIYF.